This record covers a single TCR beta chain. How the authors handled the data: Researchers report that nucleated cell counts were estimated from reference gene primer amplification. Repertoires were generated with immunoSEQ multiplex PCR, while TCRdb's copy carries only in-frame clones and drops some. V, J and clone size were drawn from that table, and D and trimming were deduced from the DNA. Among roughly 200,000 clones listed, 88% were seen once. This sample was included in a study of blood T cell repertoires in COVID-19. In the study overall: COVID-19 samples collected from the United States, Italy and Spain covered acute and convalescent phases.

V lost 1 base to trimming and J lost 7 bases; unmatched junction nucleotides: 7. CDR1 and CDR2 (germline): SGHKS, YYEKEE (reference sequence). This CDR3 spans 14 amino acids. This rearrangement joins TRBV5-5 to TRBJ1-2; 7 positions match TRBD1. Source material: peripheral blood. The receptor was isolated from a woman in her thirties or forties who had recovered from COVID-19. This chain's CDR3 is CASSLTDRALGYTF. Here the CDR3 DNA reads TGTGCCAGCAGCTTGACCGACAGGGCCCTTGGCTACACCTTC.